The entry below gives a single T cell receptor beta chain sequence along with its context. This entry belongs to a study of OX40 agonist ivuxolimab in advanced cancers. Repertoires were generated with immunoSEQ multiplex PCR, while TCRdb's copy carries only in-frame clones and drops some. Found here are roughly 80,000 clones, roughly 84% of them singletons; the top ten hold under 7%. The CDR3 is 16 residues long. V dropped 6 bases and J dropped 0 bases, with 12 bases sitting between them. Per the germline V gene, CDR1 is LNHDA and CDR2 is SQIVND (reference sequence). Sequencing used CD4+ or CD8+ T cells sorted from blood, obtained in a trial of the OX40 agonist ivuxolimab. The rearrangement links TRBV19 to TRBJ1-6, with D hard to call. This receptor was identified in an adult with an advanced solid tumor such as melanoma, head and neck, liver or kidney cancer. CDR3 sequence (DNA): TGTGCCAGTAGGGACGGAGGGAGCTCCTATAATTCACCCCTCCACTTT. It yields the protein CASRDGGSSYNSPLHF.